This TCR beta chain was recovered during a study of blood T cell repertoires in COVID-19. Study at large: PBMCs, B-cell-depleted T cells, or T cells provided the cDNA or gDNA that made up the material.

CDR3 length: 15 amino acids. V was trimmed by 6 bases and J by 1 base, leaving 15 bases between them. Germline V gene data show CDR1 as MNHEY and CDR2 as SVGAGI. Source study methods: From reference gene primer amplification, estimates of nucleated cell counts were derived. Clones were sequenced by immunoSEQ multiplex PCR, and TCRdb holds only the in-frame ones, with some missing. V, J and clone size were drawn from that table, and D and trimming were deduced from the DNA. In the table there are some 320,000 clones, around 88% of which are singletons. The chain combines TRBV6-5 with TRBJ1-1; D may be TRBD1 (5 bases). What was sequenced was peripheral blood. The receptor comes from a woman in her thirties who had recovered from COVID-19. CDR3 residues: CASRRPDSQNTEAFF. CDR3 nucleotide sequence: TGTGCCAGCAGACGACCCGACAGCCAGAACACTGAAGCTTTCTTT.